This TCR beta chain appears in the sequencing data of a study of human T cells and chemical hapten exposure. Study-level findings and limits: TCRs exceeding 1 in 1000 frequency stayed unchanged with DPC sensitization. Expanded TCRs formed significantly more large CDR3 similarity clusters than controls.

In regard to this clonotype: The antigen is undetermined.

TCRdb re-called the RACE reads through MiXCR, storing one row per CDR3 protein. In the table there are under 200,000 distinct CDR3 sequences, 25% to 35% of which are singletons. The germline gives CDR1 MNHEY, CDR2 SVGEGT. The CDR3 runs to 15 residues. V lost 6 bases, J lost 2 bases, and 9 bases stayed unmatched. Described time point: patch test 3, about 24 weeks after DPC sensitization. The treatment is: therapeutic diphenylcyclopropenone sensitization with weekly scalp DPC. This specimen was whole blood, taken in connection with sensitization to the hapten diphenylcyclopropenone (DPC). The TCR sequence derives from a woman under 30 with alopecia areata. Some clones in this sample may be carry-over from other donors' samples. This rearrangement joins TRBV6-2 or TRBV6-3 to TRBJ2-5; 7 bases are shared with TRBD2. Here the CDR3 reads CASSREGRIQETQYF. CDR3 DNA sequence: TGTGCCAGCAGCAGGGAGGGACGGATTCAAGAGACCCAGTACTTC.